This entry features one T cell receptor (beta chain) sequence. Germline V lookup: CDR1 SGHNT, CDR2 YYREEE (reference sequence). CDR3 size: 14 residues. V dropped 4 bases and J dropped 3 bases, with 14 bases sitting between them. PCR used 60 Vbeta primers and 13 Jbeta primers. The data were produced by immunoSEQ multiplex PCR, yet TCRdb's version contains in-frame clones alone and is incomplete. The repertoire shows over 100,000 clones; the top ten hold approximately 6.2%. These data come from a study of cytomegalovirus exposure and HLA in healthy donors. The sample was PBMCs. The chain employs TRBV5-4 and TRBJ2-7, with TRBD1 as a possible D gene (5 bases). This clonotype was obtained from a middle-aged man in good health and CMV-seropositive. The CDR3 DNA sequence: TGTGCCAGCAGCGGGATGCAGGGAAGCTACGAGCAGTACTTC. Translation gives CASSGMQGSYEQYF.